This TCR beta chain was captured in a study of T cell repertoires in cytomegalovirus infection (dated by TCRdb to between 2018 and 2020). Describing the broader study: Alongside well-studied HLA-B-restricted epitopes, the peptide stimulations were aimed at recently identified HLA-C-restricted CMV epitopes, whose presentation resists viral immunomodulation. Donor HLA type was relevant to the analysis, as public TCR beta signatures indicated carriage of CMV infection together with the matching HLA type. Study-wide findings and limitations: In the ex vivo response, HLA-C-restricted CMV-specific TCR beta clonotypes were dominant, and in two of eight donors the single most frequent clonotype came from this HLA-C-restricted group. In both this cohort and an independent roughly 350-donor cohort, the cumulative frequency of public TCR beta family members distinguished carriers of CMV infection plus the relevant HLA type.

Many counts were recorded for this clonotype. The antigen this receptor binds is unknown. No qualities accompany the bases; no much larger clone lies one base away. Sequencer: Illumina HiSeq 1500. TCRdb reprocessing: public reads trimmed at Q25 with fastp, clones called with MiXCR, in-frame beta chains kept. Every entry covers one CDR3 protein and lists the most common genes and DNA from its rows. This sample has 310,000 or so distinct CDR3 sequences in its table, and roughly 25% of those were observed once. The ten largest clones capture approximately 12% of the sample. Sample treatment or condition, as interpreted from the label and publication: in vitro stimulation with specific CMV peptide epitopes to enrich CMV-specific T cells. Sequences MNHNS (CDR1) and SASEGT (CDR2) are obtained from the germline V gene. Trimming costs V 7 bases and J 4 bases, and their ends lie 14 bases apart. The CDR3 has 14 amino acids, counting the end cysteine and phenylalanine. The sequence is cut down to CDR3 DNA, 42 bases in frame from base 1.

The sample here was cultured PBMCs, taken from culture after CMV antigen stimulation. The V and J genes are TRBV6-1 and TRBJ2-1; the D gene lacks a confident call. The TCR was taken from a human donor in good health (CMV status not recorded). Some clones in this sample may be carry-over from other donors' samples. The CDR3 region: CASNQGWGYNEQFF. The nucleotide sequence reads TGTGCCAGCAACCAAGGGTGGGGATACAATGAGCAGTTCTTC.